Below are 30 T cell receptor beta chains sequenced from a single sample in a study of vaccination and CD4 T cells after COVID-19 (dated by TCRdb to the early 2020s). These receptors have no identified antigens. To prepare the library, PCR was applied. Instrument used: Illumina iSeq 100. DNA from cultured CD4+ T cells underwent TCR sequencing with the Oncomine TCR Beta short-read assay at the Johns Hopkins FTIC core. TCRdb's own reprocessing of the public reads used fastp at Q25 and MiXCR and kept productive beta chains. Identical CDR3 protein sequences are pooled into one entry, listed with their most common genes and DNA. The sample data list fewer than 20,000 distinct CDR3 sequences, and 53% of these were observed just once. Jointly, the top ten make up under 8.5% of the sample. This specimen's treatment or condition label, interpreted: approximately 9-day PBMC culture with coronavirus spike peptide pools or control peptides (ViraFEST assay).

The sequences come from CD4+ T cells from blood, cultured in vitro, collected before SARS-CoV-2 vaccination. The receptors come from a human donor who had recovered from COVID-19.

This clonotype showed up just a few times. The chain is built from TRBV20-1 and TRBJ2-7; maybe TRBD2 (5 bases). Germline V CDR1 and CDR2: DFQATT, SNEGSKA (reference sequence). Trimming removed 6 bases at V and 2 bases at J, with 17 bases between. This CDR3 is built from 14 residues. CDR3 loop: CSAQTLTGTYEQYF. DNA of the CDR3: TGCAGTGCCCAGACCCTGACGGGAACCTACGAGCAGTACTTC.

This chain joins TRBV19 and TRBJ1-5; D gene ambiguous. CDR1 and CDR2 from the germline V gene are LNHDA and SQIVND (reference sequence). V was cut by 6 bases and J by 1 base, with 13 bases left in between. The CDR3 has 15 residues. The chain's CDR3 is CASRKGLASNQPQHF. The CDR3 DNA reads TGTGCCAGTAGGAAGGGCCTAGCGAGCAATCAGCCCCAGCATTTT.

This clonotype was detected a few times. The rearrangement links TRBV30 to TRBJ1-1, with D perhaps TRBD1 (5 bases). Trimming took off 3 bases at V and 4 bases at J, with 12 bases between the two ends. The CDR3 loop spans 13 amino acids. CDR1 is GTSNPN, CDR2 SVGIG, per germline (reference sequence). The CDR3: CAWSRDLVTEAFF. The CDR3 DNA reads as TGTGCCTGGAGCCGGGACCTGGTCACTGAAGCTTTCTTT.

This chain links TRBV2 with TRBJ2-7, with a tentative D call TRBD2 (5 bases). Per germline, CDR1 SNHLY and CDR2 FYNNEI. Trimming cost V 6 bases and J 0 bases, with 12 bases left between them. The CDR3 length is 14 residues. CDR3 in DNA: TGTGCCAGCAGAGAGGACGGGAACTCCTACGAGCAGTACTTC. Its protein product is CASREDGNSYEQYF. Combining the CDR3 with reference TRBV2 and TRBJ2-7 gives the whole variable domain EPEVTQTPSHQVTQMGQEVILRCVPISNHLYFYWYRQILGQKVEFLVSFYNNEISEKSEIFDDQFSVERPDGSNFTLKIRSTKLEDSAMYFCASREDGNSYEQYFGPGTRLTVT.

The genes are TRBV20-1 and TRBJ2-1; 7 bases map to TRBD2. Germline CDR1 reads DFQATT; CDR2 reads SNEGSKA (reference sequence). The CDR3 covers 15 residues. The V and J ends lost 3 bases and 1 base, in that order; junction bases with no gene match: 6. The CDR3 here is CSARLAGASYNEQFF. DNA of the CDR3: TGCAGTGCTAGGTTGGCGGGAGCATCCTACAATGAGCAGTTCTTC.

The genes are TRBV15 and TRBJ2-1; D remains unclear. Trimming removed 0 bases from V and 2 bases from J, with 8 bases in between. There are 15 residues in the CDR3. CDR1 and CDR2 from the germline V gene are LNHNV and YYDKDF (reference sequence). CDR3 DNA: TGTGCCACCAGCAGAGAGGAAGCAACCTACAATGAGCAGTTCTTC. It encodes CATSREEATYNEQFF. Supplemented by reference TRBV15 and TRBJ2-1, the full variable domain reads DAMVIQNPRYQVTQFGKPVTLSCSQTLNHNVMYWYQQKSSQAPKLLFHYYDKDFNNEADTPDNFQSRRPNTSFCFLDIRSPGLGDTAMYLCATSREEATYNEQFFGPGTRLTVL.

The chain links TRBV7-8 to TRBJ2-7; 12 positions agree with TRBD2. The CDR3 contains 15 residues. The V and J ends lost 5 bases and 6 bases, in that order; junction bases with no gene match: 8. Germline loops: CDR1 SGHVS, CDR2 FQNEAQ. The CDR3 DNA is TGTGCCAGCAGCCCGAGACTAGCGGGAGTGGGCGAGCAGTACTTC. Residues: CASSPRLAGVGEQYF.

The chain has TRBV28 and TRBJ1-6; D unclear. Per germline, CDR1 MDHEN and CDR2 SYDVKM. V dropped 8 bases and J dropped 6 bases, with 14 bases sitting between them. This CDR3 spans 14 amino acids. The CDR3 bases are TGTGCCAGCTTCACCCCTGGTGGTAATTCACCCCTCCACTTT. Amino acids: CASFTPGGNSPLHF.

This clonotype has just a few counts. V is TRBV20-1 and J is TRBJ2-7; 14 nucleotides agree with TRBD2. This CDR3 is built from 18 residues. After removal of 0 bases from V and 4 bases from J, the junction contained 11 bases not matched to a gene. Germline CDR1 and CDR2: DFQATT and SNEGSKA (reference sequence). CDR3 sequence (DNA): TGCAGTGCTAGAGATAAGGGAGCGACTAGCGGGAGGGTGTACGAGCAGTACTTC. This codes for CSARDKGATSGRVYEQYF.

This chain links TRBV20-1 with TRBJ1-6; 10 nucleotides align to TRBD1. Germline V gene sequence: CDR1 DFQATT, CDR2 SNEGSKA (reference sequence). The CDR3 spans 15 residues. V was clipped by 6 bases and J by 9 bases; unmatched bases: 11. Here the CDR3 reads CSARASGTGVSPLHF. DNA for the CDR3: TGCAGTGCCCGTGCCTCCGGGACAGGGGTTTCACCCCTCCACTTT.

This chain connects TRBV6-4 to TRBJ2-3; 8 bases line up with TRBD1. Germline V lookup: CDR1 MRHNA, CDR2 SNTAGT. The trim removed 5 bases at V and 3 bases at J, leaving 4 bases unmatched. The CDR3 has 14 residues. CDR3 amino acids: CASSPGQETDTQYF. CDR3 coding DNA: TGTGCCAGCAGTCCGGGACAGGAGACAGATACGCAGTATTTT.

The rearrangement uses TRBV19 and TRBJ1-1, with a weak D call TRBD1 (6 bases). The CDR3 runs 13 residues. Germline CDR1 is LNHDA and CDR2 is SQIVND (reference sequence). Trimming removed 8 bases at V and 6 bases at J, with 16 bases between. The chain's CDR3 is CASGLQGGSEAFF. The CDR3 DNA reads TGTGCCAGTGGTCTACAGGGTGGTTCTGAAGCTTTCTTT.

The chain carries TRBV19 and TRBJ2-5; TRBD2 matches at 10 bases. With V trimmed by 2 bases and J by 2 bases, 5 bases remained unmatched. The CDR3 consists of 16 residues. Looked up from germline, CDR1 is LNHDA and CDR2 is SQIVND (reference sequence). CDR3 nucleotides: TGTGCCAGTAGTATAAGCGGGAGGGCCCAGCAAGAGACCCAGTACTTC. Protein: CASSISGRAQQETQYF.

J is TRBJ2-5 and V is TRBV21-1; the table's D call, TRBD1, has no DNA check behind it. TRBV21-1 is listed as a pseudogene. The CDR3 runs to 15 residues. The CDR3 DNA reads as TGTGCCAGCAGCAAAGTCGGGACAGATGGAGAGACCCAGTACTTC. Translated: CASSKVGTDGETQYF.

This clonotype was observed a single time. The chain has TRBV28 and TRBJ2-5; D unresolved. Deletions cut 3 bases from V and 4 bases from J, with 9 bases between. CDR3 size: 13 residues. Germline V gene sequence: CDR1 MDHEN, CDR2 SYDVKM. CDR3 loop: CASSLYSPETQYF. CDR3 sequence (DNA): TGTGCCAGCAGTTTGTACAGCCCAGAGACCCAGTACTTC.

This chain links TRBV7-6 with TRBJ1-4, with 8 bases that match TRBD1. V shed 5 bases and J 10 bases; nucleotides not matched to a gene: 9. The CDR3 spans 14 residues. The germline V gene encodes CDR1 SGHVS and CDR2 FNYEAQ. CDR3: CASSPGQAVGKLFF. CDR3 sequence (DNA): TGTGCCAGCAGCCCGGGACAGGCGGTGGGAAAACTGTTTTTT.

This clonotype appeared a few times. The V call is TRBV20-1, the J call TRBJ2-5, with D unresolved. This CDR3 is 12 amino acids long. The V and J ends lost 2 bases and 3 bases respectively, with 7 bases between them. Germline CDR1 is DFQATT and CDR2 is SNEGSKA (reference sequence). CDR3: CSARRPKETQYF. Written as DNA, the CDR3 is TGCAGTGCTAGAAGACCGAAAGAGACCCAGTACTTC.

This chain uses TRBV7-6 with TRBJ2-5, with 14 bases aligning to TRBD2. From germline, CDR1 is SGHVS and CDR2 FNYEAQ. The trim removed 5 bases at V and 4 bases at J, leaving 6 bases unmatched. The CDR3 runs 16 residues. The chain's CDR3 is CASSRTGTSGRETQYF. The CDR3 nucleotides are TGTGCCAGCAGCCGTACCGGGACTAGCGGGAGAGAGACCCAGTACTTC.

The gene calls are TRBV20-1 and TRBJ2-7; 10 bases align to TRBD2. There are 14 residues in the CDR3. The germline V gene has CDR1 DFQATT and CDR2 SNEGSKA (reference sequence). The trim removed 5 bases at V and 2 bases at J, leaving 6 bases unmatched. CDR3 sequence (DNA): TGCAGTGCTCGCTGGACTAGCGGTCCCTACGAGCAGTACTTC. It yields the protein CSARWTSGPYEQYF.

Only a few counts were recorded for this clonotype. V gene TRBV4-1 combines with J gene TRBJ2-2; the D gene is possibly TRBD1 (6 bases). Trimming pared 4 bases from V and 5 bases from J, leaving 8 bases between. The CDR3 sequence is 13 residues long. Germline CDR1 and CDR2: MGHRA and YSYEKL. Here the CDR3 DNA reads TGCGCCAGCAGCCCCCAGGGGACCGGGGAGCTGTTTTTT. It specifies CASSPQGTGELFF.

This chain connects TRBV7-9 to TRBJ2-7, with 9 bases aligning to TRBD1. CDR3 length equals 14 residues. With 5 bases clipped from V and 6 bases from J, the junction kept 8 bases outside the gene matches. The germline V gene has CDR1 SEHNR and CDR2 FQNEAQ (reference sequence). The CDR3 coding sequence is TGTGCCAGCAGCCCCTGGGGACAGGGTTTCGAGCAGTACTTC. It is translated as CASSPWGQGFEQYF. Full variable domain (remainder filled in from reference TRBV7-9 and TRBJ2-7): DTGVSQNPRHKITKRGQNVTFRCDPISEHNRLYWYRQTLGQGPEFLTYFQNEAQLEKSRLLSDRFSAERPKGSFSTLEIQRTEQGDSAMYLCASSPWGQGFEQYFGPGTRLTVT.

The table lists this clonotype with a few counts. V and J are TRBV20-1 and TRBJ2-3; tentatively, D is TRBD1 or TRBD2 (5 bases each). V lost 0 bases to trimming and J lost 4 bases, with 14 bases between them. Germline assignment: CDR1 DFQATT and CDR2 SNEGSKA (reference sequence). CDR3 length: 15 residues. The CDR3 coding sequence is TGCAGTGCTAGAGACCAGGGACGGAGGTCAGATACGCAGTATTTT. Residues: CSARDQGRRSDTQYF.

This clonotype has a handful of counts. This chain links TRBV19 with TRBJ1-3; weak D call: TRBD1 (5 bases). CDR3 length equals 14 residues. Germline assignment: CDR1 LNHDA and CDR2 SQIVND (reference sequence). V was cut by 6 bases and J by 7 bases, with 16 bases left in between. For the CDR3, the DNA is TGTGCCAGTAGCACATCGAGCAGGGCCAACACCATATATTTT. It specifies CASSTSSRANTIYF. The whole variable domain, filled in from reference TRBV19 and TRBJ1-3, reads DGGITQSPKYLFRKEGQNVTLSCEQNLNHDAMYWYRQDPGQGLRLIYYSQIVNDFQKGDIAEGYSVSREKKESFPLTVTSAQKNPTAFYLCASSTSSRANTIYFGEGSWLTVV.

This chain connects TRBV4-2 to TRBJ2-3, with 9 bases that match TRBD2. Unmatched junction bases numbered 6, after V lost 2 bases and J lost 0 bases. The CDR3 totals 17 residues. Germline lookup yields CDR1 LGHNA and CDR2 YNFKEQ. The CDR3 DNA sequence: TGTGCCAGCAGCCAATACACCGGGACTAGCAGCACAGATACGCAGTATTTT. Translated: CASSQYTGTSSTDTQYF.

In this sample, this clonotype turned up a few times. The chain carries TRBV15 and TRBJ1-1; D possibly corresponds to TRBD1 (5 bases). The V gene's germline CDR1 is LNHNV and CDR2 YYDKDF (reference sequence). There are 12 residues in the CDR3. Trimming removed 3 bases at V and 4 bases at J, with 6 bases between. CDR3 region: CATSRRGTEAFF. CDR3 nucleotide sequence: TGTGCCACCAGCAGGAGGGGCACTGAAGCTTTCTTT.

This clonotype is termed medium-sized. Its ends do not fully match the called genes, so a read error is possible. The gene calls are TRBV5-6 and TRBJ2-7, with a weak D call TRBD1 (6 bases). The CDR3 is made up of 15 amino acids. Germline CDR1 SGHDT, CDR2 YYEEEE. The CDR3 DNA reads as TGTGCCAGCAGCTTTTCGAACCTTACAGGGCCACGTCCCCACTTC. Translating gives CASSFSNLTGPRPHF.

The CDR3 DNA follows: TGTGCCAGCAGCCTAATGACAGGGGCTCATGGCTACACCTTC. Protein: CASSLMTGAHGYTF. The gene calls are TRBV12-3 or TRBV12-4 and TRBJ1-2; 8 nucleotides agree with TRBD1. Germline trimming cut 6 bases from V and 6 bases from J; bases unmatched to any gene: 9. The CDR3 totals 14 residues.

The genes are TRBV5-4 and TRBJ1-6, with D perhaps TRBD1 (5 bases). With 3 bases removed from V and 4 bases from J, the gap between germline ends came to 14 bases. There are 16 residues in the CDR3. Germline assignment: CDR1 SGHNT and CDR2 YYREEE (reference sequence). The CDR3 DNA reads as TGTGCCAGCAGCTCTCGGATGGGGGGTTATAATTCACCCCTCCACTTT. Translating it yields CASSSRMGGYNSPLHF.

The chain recombines TRBV6-5 with TRBJ1-1; D is undetermined. Germline CDR1 and CDR2: MNHEY and SVGAGI. V lost 4 bases, J lost 0 bases, and 9 bases lay in between. The CDR3 runs to 14 residues. The CDR3 sequence: CASSSGNMNTEAFF. For the CDR3, the DNA is TGTGCCAGCAGTTCTGGCAATATGAACACTGAAGCTTTCTTT.

This chain uses TRBV5-1 with TRBJ1-2; D not resolved. Germline lookup yields CDR1 SGHRS and CDR2 YFSETQ. This CDR3 region has 13 residues. V was trimmed by 3 bases and J by 5 bases, leaving 11 bases between them. The chain's CDR3 is CASSSTSPYGYTF. The CDR3 DNA sequence: TGCGCCAGCAGCTCGACTAGCCCATATGGCTACACCTTC.